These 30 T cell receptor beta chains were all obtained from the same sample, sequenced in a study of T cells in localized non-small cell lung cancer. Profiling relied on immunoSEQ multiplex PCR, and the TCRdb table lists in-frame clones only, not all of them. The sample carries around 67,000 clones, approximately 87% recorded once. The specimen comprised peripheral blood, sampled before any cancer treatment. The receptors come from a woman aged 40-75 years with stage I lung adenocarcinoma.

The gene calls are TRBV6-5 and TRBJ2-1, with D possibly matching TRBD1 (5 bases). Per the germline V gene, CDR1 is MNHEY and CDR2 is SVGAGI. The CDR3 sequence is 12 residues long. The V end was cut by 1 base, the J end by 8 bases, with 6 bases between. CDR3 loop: CASSYLGDEQFF. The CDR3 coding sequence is TGTGCCAGCAGTTACTTAGGGGATGAGCAGTTCTTC.

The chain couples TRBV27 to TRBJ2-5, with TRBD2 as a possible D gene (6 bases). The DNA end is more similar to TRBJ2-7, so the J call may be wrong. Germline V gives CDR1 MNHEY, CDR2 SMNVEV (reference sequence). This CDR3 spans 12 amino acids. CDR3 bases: TGTGCCACCCGGGAAGCGGGCAACGAGCAGTACTTC. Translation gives CATREAGNEQYF.

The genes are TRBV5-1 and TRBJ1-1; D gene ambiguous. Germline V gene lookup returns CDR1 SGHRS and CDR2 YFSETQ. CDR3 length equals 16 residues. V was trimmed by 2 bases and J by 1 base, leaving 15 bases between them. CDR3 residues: CASSFHGKDPNTEAFF. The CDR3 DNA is TGCGCCAGCAGCTTTCACGGGAAGGACCCGAACACTGAAGCTTTCTTT.

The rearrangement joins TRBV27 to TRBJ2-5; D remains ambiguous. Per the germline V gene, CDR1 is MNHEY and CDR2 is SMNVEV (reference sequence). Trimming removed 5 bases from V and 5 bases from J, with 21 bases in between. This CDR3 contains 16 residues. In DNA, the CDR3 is TGTGCCAGCAGTCCCGTCGGCCGCGGCCGGCGGGAGACCCAGTACTTC. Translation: CASSPVGRGRRETQYF.

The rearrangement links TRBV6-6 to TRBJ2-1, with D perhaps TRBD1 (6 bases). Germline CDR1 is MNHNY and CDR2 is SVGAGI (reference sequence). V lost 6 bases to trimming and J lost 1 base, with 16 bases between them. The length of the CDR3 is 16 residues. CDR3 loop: CASSGYRAHSYNEQFF. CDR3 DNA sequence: TGTGCCAGCAGCGGCTACAGGGCCCATTCCTACAATGAGCAGTTCTTC.

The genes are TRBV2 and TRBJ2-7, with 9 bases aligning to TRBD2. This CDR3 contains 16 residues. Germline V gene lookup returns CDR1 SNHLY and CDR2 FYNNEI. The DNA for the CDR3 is TGTGTCAGATCGACGACTAGCGGCAATGCCGGGCGAGAGCAGTACTTC. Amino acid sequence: CVRSTTSGNAGREQYF.

The DNA for the CDR3 is TGCAGCGTTGGACAGTTGAACACTGAAGCTTTCTTT. Translated: CSVGQLNTEAFF. This chain joins TRBV29-1 and TRBJ1-1, with D maybe TRBD1 (5 bases). CDR3 size: 12 residues. CDR1 is SQVTM and CDR2 is ANQGSEA in the germline V gene. V was cut by 4 bases and J by 0 bases, with 6 bases left in between.

In DNA form, the CDR3 reads TGTGCCAGTAATTGGGGCGGCACTGAAGCTTTCTTT. Translating gives CASNWGGTEAFF. J is TRBJ1-1 and V is TRBV19, with D possibly matching TRBD1 (5 bases). The V gene's germline CDR1 is LNHDA and CDR2 SQIVND (reference sequence). Trimming cost V 7 bases and J 4 bases, with 10 bases left between them. The CDR3 extends over 12 amino acids.

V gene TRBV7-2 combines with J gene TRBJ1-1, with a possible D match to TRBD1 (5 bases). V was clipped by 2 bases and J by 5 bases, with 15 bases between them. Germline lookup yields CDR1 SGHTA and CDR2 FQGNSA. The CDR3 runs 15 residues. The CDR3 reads CASSLPPAGRTEAFF. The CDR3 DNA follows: TGTGCCAGCAGCTTACCTCCGGCAGGGAGGACTGAAGCTTTCTTT. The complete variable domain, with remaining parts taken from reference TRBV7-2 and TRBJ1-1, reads GAGVSQSPSNKVTEKGKDVELRCDPISGHTALYWYRQSLGQGLEFLIYFQGNSAPDKSGLPSDRFSAERTGGSVSTLTIQRTQQEDSAVYLCASSLPPAGRTEAFFGQGTRLTVV.

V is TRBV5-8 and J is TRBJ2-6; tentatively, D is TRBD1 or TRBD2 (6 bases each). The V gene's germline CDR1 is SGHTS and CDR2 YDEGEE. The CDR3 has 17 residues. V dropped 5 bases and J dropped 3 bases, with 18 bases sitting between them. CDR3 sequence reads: CASSPYRGGNGANVLTF. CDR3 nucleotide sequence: TGTGCCAGCAGTCCGTACCGAGGGGGGAATGGGGCCAACGTCCTGACTTTC.

The DNA for the CDR3 is TGTGCCAGCAGTTTTGGGGGGCGCCCGGAGACCCAGTACTTC. It is translated as CASSFGGRPETQYF. The chain uses TRBV7-2 and TRBJ2-5; D possibly uses TRBD1 or TRBD2 (6 bases each). Germline-derived CDR1 and CDR2 are SGHTA and FQGNSA. The V gene lost 6 bases and the J gene lost 5 bases, with 16 bases spanning the gap. CDR3 length: 14 residues.

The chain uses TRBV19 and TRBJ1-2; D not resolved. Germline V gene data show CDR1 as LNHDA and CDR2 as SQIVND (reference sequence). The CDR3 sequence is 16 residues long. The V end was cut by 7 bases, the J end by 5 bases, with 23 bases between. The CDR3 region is CASNPRDLALPYGYTF. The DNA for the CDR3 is TGTGCCAGTAACCCTCGAGATCTCGCACTGCCGTATGGCTACACCTTC. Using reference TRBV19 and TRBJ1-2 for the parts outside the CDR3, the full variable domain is DGGITQSPKYLFRKEGQNVTLSCEQNLNHDAMYWYRQDPGQGLRLIYYSQIVNDFQKGDIAEGYSVSREKKESFPLTVTSAQKNPTAFYLCASNPRDLALPYGYTFGSGTRLTVV.

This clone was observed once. CDR3 coding DNA: TGTGCCACCACAATGGCGGGAGGCTACCAAGAGACCCAGTACTTC. It is translated as CATTMAGGYQETQYF. The chain is built from TRBV2 and TRBJ2-5; 8 bases are shared with TRBD2. CDR1 SNHLY and CDR2 FYNNEI come from the germline V gene. The CDR3 is 15 residues long. The V and J ends lost 10 bases and 0 bases, in that order; junction bases with no gene match: 10. The whole variable domain, filled in from reference TRBV2 and TRBJ2-5, reads EPEVTQTPSHQVTQMGQEVILRCVPISNHLYFYWYRQILGQKVEFLVSFYNNEISEKSEIFDDQFSVERPDGSNFTLKIRSTKLEDSAMYFCATTMAGGYQETQYFGPGTRLLVL.

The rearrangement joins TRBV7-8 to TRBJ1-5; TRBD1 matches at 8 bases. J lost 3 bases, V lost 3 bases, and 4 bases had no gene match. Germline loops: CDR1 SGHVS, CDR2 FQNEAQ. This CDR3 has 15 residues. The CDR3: CASSFDRGYNQPQHF. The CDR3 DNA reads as TGTGCCAGCAGCTTCGACAGGGGTTACAATCAGCCCCAGCATTTT.

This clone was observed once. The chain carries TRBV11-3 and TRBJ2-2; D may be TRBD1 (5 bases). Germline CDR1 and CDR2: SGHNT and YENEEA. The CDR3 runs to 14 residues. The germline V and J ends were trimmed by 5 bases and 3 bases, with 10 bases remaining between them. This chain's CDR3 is CASSLDRDTGELFF. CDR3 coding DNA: TGTGCCAGCAGCCTCGACAGAGACACCGGGGAGCTGTTTTTT.

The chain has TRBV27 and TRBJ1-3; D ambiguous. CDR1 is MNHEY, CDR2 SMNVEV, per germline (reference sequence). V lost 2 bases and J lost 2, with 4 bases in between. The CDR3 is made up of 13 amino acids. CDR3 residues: CASSLRAGNTIYF. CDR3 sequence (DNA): TGTGCCAGCAGTTTACGGGCTGGAAACACCATATATTTT.

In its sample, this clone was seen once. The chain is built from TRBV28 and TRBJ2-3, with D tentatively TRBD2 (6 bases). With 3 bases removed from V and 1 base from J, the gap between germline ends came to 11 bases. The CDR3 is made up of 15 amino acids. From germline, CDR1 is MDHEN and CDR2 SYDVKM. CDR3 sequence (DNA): TGTGCCAGCAGTTTTGGGCGGGGACGCACAGATACGCAGTATTTT. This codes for CASSFGRGRTDTQYF.

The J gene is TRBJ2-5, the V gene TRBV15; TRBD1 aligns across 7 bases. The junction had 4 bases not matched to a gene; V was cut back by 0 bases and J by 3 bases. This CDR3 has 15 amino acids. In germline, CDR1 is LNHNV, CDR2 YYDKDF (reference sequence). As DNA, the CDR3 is TGTGCCACCAGCAGAGATATGGGACAGAAAGAGACCCAGTACTTC. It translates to CATSRDMGQKETQYF.

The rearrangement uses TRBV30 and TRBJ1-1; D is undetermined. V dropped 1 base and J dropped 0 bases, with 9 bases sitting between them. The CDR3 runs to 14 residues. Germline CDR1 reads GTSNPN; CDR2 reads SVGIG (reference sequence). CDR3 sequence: CAWSDARLNTEAFF. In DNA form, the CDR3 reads TGTGCCTGGAGTGACGCCAGGCTGAACACTGAAGCTTTCTTT.

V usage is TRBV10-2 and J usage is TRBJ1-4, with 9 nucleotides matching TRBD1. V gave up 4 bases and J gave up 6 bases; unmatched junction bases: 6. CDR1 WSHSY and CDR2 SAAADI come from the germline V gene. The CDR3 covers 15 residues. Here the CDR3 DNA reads TGCGCCAGCAGTGCGGGACAGGGCCCCCATGAAAAACTGTTTTTT. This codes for CASSAGQGPHEKLFF.

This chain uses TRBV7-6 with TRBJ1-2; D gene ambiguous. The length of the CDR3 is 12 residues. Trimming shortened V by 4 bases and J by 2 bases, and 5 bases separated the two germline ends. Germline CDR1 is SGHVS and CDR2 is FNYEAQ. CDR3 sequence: CASSSPNYGYTF. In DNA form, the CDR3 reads TGTGCCAGCAGCTCCCCCAACTATGGCTACACCTTC.

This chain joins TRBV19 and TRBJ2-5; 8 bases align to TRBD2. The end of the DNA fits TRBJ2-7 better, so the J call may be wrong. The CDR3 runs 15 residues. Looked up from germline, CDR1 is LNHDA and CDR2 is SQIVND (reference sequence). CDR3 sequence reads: CASSIGGRTLDEQYF. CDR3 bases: TGTGCCAGTAGTATAGGCGGGAGGACCCTAGACGAGCAGTACTTC.

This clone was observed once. This CDR3 reads CASSFRAGDTQYF. The CDR3, as DNA: TGTGCCAGTAGTTTTAGAGCGGGGGATACGCAGTATTTT. The V gene is TRBV19, the J gene TRBJ2-3; 7 nucleotides line up with TRBD2. The germline V gene has CDR1 LNHDA and CDR2 SQIVND (reference sequence). This CDR3 is 13 amino acids long. Trimming cost V 5 bases and J 6 bases; bases outside gene matches: 5.

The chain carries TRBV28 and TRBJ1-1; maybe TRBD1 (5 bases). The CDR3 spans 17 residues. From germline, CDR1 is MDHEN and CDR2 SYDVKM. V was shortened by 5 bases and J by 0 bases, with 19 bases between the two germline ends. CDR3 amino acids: CASSPTRGFLMNTEAFF. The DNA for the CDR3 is TGTGCCAGCAGTCCTACAAGGGGATTTCTGATGAACACTGAAGCTTTCTTT.

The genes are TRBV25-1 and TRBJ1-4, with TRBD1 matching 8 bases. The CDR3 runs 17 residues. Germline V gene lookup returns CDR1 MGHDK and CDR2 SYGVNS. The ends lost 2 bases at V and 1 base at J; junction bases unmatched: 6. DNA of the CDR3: TGTGCCAGCAGTGAAGCCGGACAGGGAAAAACTAATGAAAAACTGTTTTTT. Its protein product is CASSEAGQGKTNEKLFF.

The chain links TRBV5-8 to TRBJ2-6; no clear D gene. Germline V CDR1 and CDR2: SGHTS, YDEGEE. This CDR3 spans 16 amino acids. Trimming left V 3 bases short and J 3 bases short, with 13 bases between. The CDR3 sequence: CASSSDGYGGANVLTF. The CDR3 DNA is TGTGCCAGCAGCTCGGACGGTTATGGTGGGGCCAACGTCCTGACTTTC.

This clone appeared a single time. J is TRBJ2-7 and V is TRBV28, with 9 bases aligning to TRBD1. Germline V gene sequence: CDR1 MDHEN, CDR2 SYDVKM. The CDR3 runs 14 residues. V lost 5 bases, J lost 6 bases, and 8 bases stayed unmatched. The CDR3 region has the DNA TGTGCCAGCAGTACCGGACAGGGGCCCTTCGAGCAGTACTTC. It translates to CASSTGQGPFEQYF.

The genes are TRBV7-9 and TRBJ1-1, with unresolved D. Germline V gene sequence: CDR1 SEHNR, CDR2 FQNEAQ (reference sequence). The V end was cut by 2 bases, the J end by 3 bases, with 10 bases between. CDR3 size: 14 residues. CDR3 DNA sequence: TGTGCCAGCAGCTTATTACACGGGGACACTGAAGCTTTCTTT. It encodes CASSLLHGDTEAFF.

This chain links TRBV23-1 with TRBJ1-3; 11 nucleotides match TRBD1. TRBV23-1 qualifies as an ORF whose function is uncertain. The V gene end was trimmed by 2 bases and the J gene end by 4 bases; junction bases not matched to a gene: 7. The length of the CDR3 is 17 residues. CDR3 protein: CASSQKDRGQKGNTIYF. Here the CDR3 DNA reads TGCGCCAGCAGTCAAAAGGACAGGGGGCAGAAAGGAAACACCATATATTTT.

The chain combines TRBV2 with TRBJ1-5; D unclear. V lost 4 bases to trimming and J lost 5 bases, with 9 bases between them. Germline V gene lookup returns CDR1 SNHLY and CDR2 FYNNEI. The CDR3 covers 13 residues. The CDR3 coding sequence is TGTGCCAGCAGTGGCGACACCCATCAGCCCCAGCATTTT. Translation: CASSGDTHQPQHF.